The sequence of this T cell receptor (beta chain) was determined in a study of T cell changes during pregnancy in multiple sclerosis. Sample share makes this clone medium-sized. Only in-frame clones appear in the TCRdb table, and some are missing; sequencing was by immunoSEQ multiplex PCR. Seen here are around 61,000 clones, approximately 89% observed once, and the top ten hold approximately 1.5%. Germline CDR1 MNHEY, CDR2 SVGAGI. V lost 6 bases to trimming and J lost 1 base; unmatched junction nucleotides: 7. The CDR3 runs to 15 residues. This specimen was peripheral blood, taken in the third trimester of pregnancy. J is TRBJ2-7 and V is TRBV6-5; 9 nucleotides align to TRBD1. This sequence was found in a female donor in good health, enrolled as a control in a pregnancy study. In DNA, the CDR3 is TGTGCCAGCAGAGAGTCCGGGACAGGGTCCTACGAGCAGTACTTC. Translating gives CASRESGTGSYEQYF.